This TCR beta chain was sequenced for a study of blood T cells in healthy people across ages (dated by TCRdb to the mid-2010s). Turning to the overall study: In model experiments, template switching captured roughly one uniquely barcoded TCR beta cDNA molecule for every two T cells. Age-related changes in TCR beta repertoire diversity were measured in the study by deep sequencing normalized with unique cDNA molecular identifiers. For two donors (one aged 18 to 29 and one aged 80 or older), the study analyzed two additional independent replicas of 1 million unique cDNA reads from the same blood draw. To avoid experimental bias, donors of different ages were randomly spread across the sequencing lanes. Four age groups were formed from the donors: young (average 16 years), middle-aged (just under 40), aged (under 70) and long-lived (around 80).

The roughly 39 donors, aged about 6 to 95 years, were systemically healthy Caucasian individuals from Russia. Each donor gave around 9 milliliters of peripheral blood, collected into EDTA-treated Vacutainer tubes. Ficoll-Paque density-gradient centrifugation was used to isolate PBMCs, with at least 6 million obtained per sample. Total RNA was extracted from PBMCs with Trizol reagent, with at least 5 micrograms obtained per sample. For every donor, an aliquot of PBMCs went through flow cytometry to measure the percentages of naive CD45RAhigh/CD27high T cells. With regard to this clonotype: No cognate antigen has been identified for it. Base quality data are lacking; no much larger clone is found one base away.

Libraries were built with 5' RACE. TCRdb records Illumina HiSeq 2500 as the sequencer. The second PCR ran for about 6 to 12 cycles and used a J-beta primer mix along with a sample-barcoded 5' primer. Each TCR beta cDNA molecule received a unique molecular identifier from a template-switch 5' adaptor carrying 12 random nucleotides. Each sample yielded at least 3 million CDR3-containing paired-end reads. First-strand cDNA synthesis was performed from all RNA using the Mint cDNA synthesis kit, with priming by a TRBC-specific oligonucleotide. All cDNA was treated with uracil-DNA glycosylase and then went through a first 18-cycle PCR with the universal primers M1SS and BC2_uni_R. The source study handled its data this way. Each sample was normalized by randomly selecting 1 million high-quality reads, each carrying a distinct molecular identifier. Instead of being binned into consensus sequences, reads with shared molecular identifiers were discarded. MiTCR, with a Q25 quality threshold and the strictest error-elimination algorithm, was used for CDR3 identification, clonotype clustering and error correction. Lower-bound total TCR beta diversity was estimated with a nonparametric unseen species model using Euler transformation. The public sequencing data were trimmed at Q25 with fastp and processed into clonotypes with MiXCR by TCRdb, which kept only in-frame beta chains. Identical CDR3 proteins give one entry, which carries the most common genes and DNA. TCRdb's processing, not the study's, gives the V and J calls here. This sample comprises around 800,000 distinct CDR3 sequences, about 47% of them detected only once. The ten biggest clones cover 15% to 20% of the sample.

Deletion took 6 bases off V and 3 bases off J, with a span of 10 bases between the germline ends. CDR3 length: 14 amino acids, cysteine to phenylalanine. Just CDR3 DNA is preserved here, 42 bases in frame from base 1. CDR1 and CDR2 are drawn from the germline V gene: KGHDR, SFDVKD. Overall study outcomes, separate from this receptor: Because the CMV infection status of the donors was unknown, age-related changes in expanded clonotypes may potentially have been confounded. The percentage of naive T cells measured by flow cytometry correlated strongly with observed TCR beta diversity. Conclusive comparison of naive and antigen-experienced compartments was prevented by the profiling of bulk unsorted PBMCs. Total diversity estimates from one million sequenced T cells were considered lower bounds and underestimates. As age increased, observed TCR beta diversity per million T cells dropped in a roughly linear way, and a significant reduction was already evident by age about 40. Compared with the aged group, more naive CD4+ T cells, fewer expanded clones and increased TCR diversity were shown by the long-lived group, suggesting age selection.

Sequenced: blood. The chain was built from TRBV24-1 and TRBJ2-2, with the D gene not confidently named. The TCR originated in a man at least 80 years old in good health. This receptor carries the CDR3 CATSSQWDTGELFF. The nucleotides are TGTGCCACCAGTAGCCAGTGGGACACCGGGGAGCTGTTTTTT.